The clone carrying this T cell receptor beta chain was counted between two and nine times. What it binds is unknown. The entry originates in a study of regulatory T cells in long-lasting Graves disease. Overall study results and limits: Small sample size may have lowered accuracy. Favored gene segments in persistent disease were TRBV28, TRBJ1-2 and TRBJ2-5.

The time point denotes: persistent/refractory GD, antithyroid drugs over 5 years with positive TRAb. Following extraction of RNA from PBMCs, that RNA was used to make the TCR library. Sequencing libraries for TCR beta were prepared with iRepertoire HTBI primers and Arm-PCR of CDR3 regions. Via MiXCR, TCRdb re-called the multiplex PCR reads, giving one row per CDR3 protein. The top ten hold roughly 40% of the sample, which has 650,000 to 700,000 distinct CDR3 sequences, roughly 30% seen once. The CDR3 has 12 amino acids. Germline loops: CDR1 GTSNPN, CDR2 SVGIG (reference sequence). J gave up 6 bases and V 3 bases, and 4 bases lay outside the gene matches.

The TCR sequence derives from a female donor with Graves disease. The sequencing used peripheral blood mononuclear cells (PBMCs), collected when the disease was refractory, from a patient treated with antithyroid drugs. The gene calls are TRBV30 and TRBJ1-2, with 7 bases aligning to TRBD1. This chain's CDR3 is CAWRRTGNGYTF. DNA of the CDR3: TGTGCCTGGAGAAGGACAGGCAATGGCTACACCTTC.